This T cell receptor beta chain is drawn from a study of shared clonotypes between healthy human individuals (TCRdb year 2020). Broadly, across the study: The cohort included three men and a couple of women between 18 and 49 years of age. For each donor, CD4 naive and CD4 memory were each run on three plates, CD8 naive on two plates, and CD8 memory on one plate. Each donor's leukapheresis produced roughly between roughly 0.85 and 9 billion PBMCs. Blood TCR repertoires of five healthy adults were deeply sequenced to estimate repertoire size and the extent of clonotype sharing between individuals. To increase sequencing depth and limit assay-specific biases, TCR repertoire library preparation and sequencing were carried out by different laboratories using diverse techniques.

Turning to this clone: The antigen it binds to is not known. One base away there is no much larger clone; base qualities are not given.

For the CD8 naive samples, CD45RO-negative cells were positively selected for CCR7, yielding a CD45RA+CCR7+ population from which TemRA cells were excluded. Healthy HIV-negative adults with no recently reported acute infections or vaccinations were included as donors. Every donor was a Caucasian adult residing in Nashville, Tennessee, USA. Blood was obtained by leukapheresis, after which PBMCs were separated by Ficoll-Histopaque density gradient centrifugation and cryopreserved in liquid nitrogen vapor phase. Purity and quantity of every magnetically sorted T cell population were checked by analytical flow cytometry. From each sorted fraction, genomic DNA was isolated and quantified by UV absorbance on a Nanodrop 2000c. Using the deep immunoSEQ assay, TCR CDR3 regions were amplified from genomic DNA by multiplex PCR. Extracted genomic DNA from each cell subset was distributed evenly across all wells of several immunoSEQ 96-well plates, and each plate was treated as a replicate. For sorted subsets, roughly 0.2 ug genomic DNA, equal to about 30,000 T cell genomes, was loaded into each replicate PCR. Purified libraries were measured with a Qubit 3.0 fluorometer, size-checked on a Bioanalyzer 2100, and measured again with the KAPA Library Quantification kit. Every immunoSEQ 96-well plate was sequenced on a separate single-read 150-cycle Illumina NextSeq 550 flow cell. Per the source publication's procedure: Because the immunoSEQ output held only junctional sequences and lacked quality scores, the filtering could not match the filtering applied to full-length reads. Sequences were annotated with PyIR, a Python wrapper for IgBLAST v1.9, and V/J genes and CDR3 were assigned using IMGT germline references. Reads were removed for weak V/J assignments (E-value above 1e-6), missing CDR3, stop codons, out-of-frame junctions, or ambiguous translated residues. A V3J clonotype was defined by an identical inferred V gene, J gene, and CDR3 amino acid sequence. The percentage overlap between two repertoires was calculated by dividing the number of shared unique clonotypes by the size of the smaller repertoire. Repertoire richness was assessed with RTK rarefaction, the Chao1 estimator, and Recon v2.1 estimates of unobserved clonotypes. Generation probabilities were computed with OLGA for all TCRbeta clonotypes obtained by the gDNA method from several donors. Sourced from immuneACCESS, this table was stored by TCRdb with only in-frame sequences that have V and J called. A share of the clones is absent; for the studies checked, an unresolved V gene accounts for under half, and the remainder has no known explanation. V, J and clone size are those of that table, while D and trimming were read from the DNA. The sample records 1.5 million to 2.5 million clones, approximately 95% of which are singletons. More than 0.95% of the sample is in the top ten clones.

CDR1 and CDR2, per the germline V gene, are SGHRS and YFSETQ. CDR3 length: 17 amino acids, cysteine to phenylalanine. The kept DNA is CDR3 alone, 51 bases in frame from the first base. Here V drops 4 bases and J drops 0 bases, and the junction holds 13 bases not matched to any gene. Findings and caveats that apply to the study as a whole: Sampling was restricted to blood, and TCR repertoires in tissue are likely to differ from TCR repertoires in blood. Rarefaction of sorted-subset datasets indicated incomplete sequencing despite the large sequencing depth. Clonotypes shared by all four sorted-subset donors showed higher generation probabilities than non-shared clonotypes. Because the study included a small number of donors, the genetic and exposure-history diversity represented was limited. Pairwise subsampling led to the expectation that sequencing depth would affect the degree of clonotype sharing among donors. Estimated clonotype richness was generally larger for naive than for memory subsets. When a few donors were compared, the shared fraction of clonotypes was around 5% for naive CD4, 3.5% to 4% for naive CD8, roughly 2.3% for memory CD4, and 0.35% to 0.4% for memory CD8.

This receptor was taken from a man aged 18 to 29 in good health. The sample was naive CD8+ T cells sorted from blood. Taken with the paper, the label for cell subset or site translates to: CD45RA+CCR7+. The rearrangement combines TRBV5-1 with TRBJ2-7, with TRBD1 identical over 7 junction bases. The CDR3 region: CASSLNFDRAHSYEQYF. The DNA sequence is as follows: TGCGCCAGCAGCCTTAACTTCGACAGGGCCCACTCCTACGAGCAGTACTTC.